This T cell receptor beta chain was sequenced during a study of post-analysis software for immune sequencing data. Overall study: Relapsing-remitting, secondary progressive and progressive-relapsing courses of multiple sclerosis were included.

Prepared TCR beta cDNA libraries contained unique molecular identifiers. TCRdb processed the PCR reads anew with MiXCR; each CDR3 protein has one entry. The data show a few hundred thousand distinct CDR3 sequences, 35% to 45% seen once. This clonotype was counted at least ten times. Its antigen remains unidentified. V was clipped by 2 bases and J by 6 bases, with 16 bases between them. The germline CDR1 and CDR2 sequences are SGHVS and FNYEAQ. This CDR3 comprises 15 residues. Study-wide findings and caveats: Comparison of patients with controls showed 5 or 6 TRBV segments more frequent in patients, TRBV5-6, TRBV5-1 and TRBV20-1 among them. People with multiple sclerosis had a significantly lower normalized Chao1 diversity than controls did.

The origin of this receptor is a girl aged 5-17 years with multiple sclerosis. The sample comprised blood. This sequence joins TRBV7-6 and TRBJ2-5; D gene unclear. The CDR3 loop is CASSLQSGAQQTQYF. CDR3 in DNA: TGTGCCAGCAGCTTACAATCCGGAGCTCAACAGACCCAGTACTTC. Together with reference TRBV7-6 and TRBJ2-5, the CDR3 gives the full variable domain: GAGVSQSPRYKVTKRGQDVALRCDPISGHVSLYWYRQALGQGPEFLTYFNYEAQQDKSGLPNDRFSAERPEGSISTLTIQRTEQRDSAMYRCASSLQSGAQQTQYFGPGTRLLVL.